The 27 T cell receptor beta chains below come from one sample, sequenced in a study of blood T cell repertoires in COVID-19. TCRdb's copy holds only in-frame clones and misses some; the assay was immunoSEQ multiplex PCR. The data hold approximately 97,000 clones, with roughly 92% observed a single time. Sequencing was performed on peripheral blood. These TCRs come from a woman aged 50 to 60 with COVID-19, enrolled during active disease.

The chain combines TRBV12-5 with TRBJ1-2, with D tentatively TRBD1 (5 bases). The CDR3 runs to 15 residues. V dropped 0 bases and J dropped 5 bases, with 13 bases sitting between them. Per germline, CDR1 LGHNT and CDR2 FRNRAP. Here the CDR3 DNA reads TGTGCTAGTGGTTTGGTACTTAGGGAGGGGTATGGCTACACCTTC. Encoded protein: CASGLVLREGYGYTF.

The V gene is TRBV9, the J gene TRBJ2-1, with TRBD1 matching 7 bases. V gave up 3 bases and J gave up 5 bases; unmatched junction bases: 2. This CDR3 is 13 amino acids long. Per germline, CDR1 SGDLS and CDR2 YYNGEE. This CDR3 is CASSGRGHNEQFF. The DNA of the CDR3 is TGTGCCAGCAGCGGAAGGGGGCACAATGAGCAGTTCTTC.

This clone was detected only once. The genes are TRBV6-1 and TRBJ1-1; 7 positions match TRBD1. The CDR3 is 13 residues long. Unmatched junction bases numbered 4, after V lost 3 bases and J lost 6 bases. Germline V gene data show CDR1 as MNHNS and CDR2 as SASEGT. The chain's CDR3 is CASSDGTASEAFF. The CDR3 region has the DNA TGTGCCAGCAGTGACGGGACAGCCTCTGAAGCTTTCTTT.

DNA for the CDR3: TGTGCCAGCAGCACGGGCGGGGAGACCCAGTACTTC. This sequence encodes CASSTGGETQYF. The J gene is TRBJ2-5, the V gene TRBV11-3; a possible D gene is TRBD2 (5 bases). V lost 5 bases and J lost 5, with 9 bases in between. This CDR3 has 12 residues. From germline, CDR1 is SGHNT and CDR2 YENEEA. The whole variable domain, remainder taken from reference TRBV11-3 and TRBJ2-5, is EAGVVQSPRYKIIEKKQPVAFWCNPISGHNTLYWYLQNLGQGPELLIRYENEEAVDDSQLPKDRFSAERLKGVDSTLKIQPAELGDSAVYLCASSTGGETQYFGPGTRLLVL.

The DNA for the CDR3 is TGTGCCAGCAGTTCAGGGGTTTCACCCCTCCACTTT. Amino acids: CASSSGVSPLHF. The chain employs TRBV27 and TRBJ1-6, with D perhaps matching TRBD1 (6 bases). Germline assignment: CDR1 MNHEY and CDR2 SMNVEV (reference sequence). The CDR3 consists of 12 residues. Trimming removed 4 bases from V and 9 bases from J, with 7 bases in between.

V and J are TRBV2 and TRBJ1-5; weak D call: TRBD1 (5 bases). This CDR3 is built from 12 residues. Germline CDR1 reads SNHLY; CDR2 reads FYNNEI. Trimming shortened V by 7 bases and J by 4 bases, and 8 bases separated the two germline ends. CDR3 bases: TGTGCCAGCAACGGGGGGAATCAGCCCCAGCATTTT. This sequence encodes CASNGGNQPQHF.

This clone was observed a single time. The DNA for the CDR3 is TGTGCCAGCAGCCCGGGACAGGGGGAGCCCGCACGCGGCTACACCTTC. This encodes CASSPGQGEPARGYTF. V and J are TRBV3-1 (or the pseudogene TRBV3-2) and TRBJ1-2; 11 nucleotides align to TRBD1. Germline trimming cut 4 bases from V and 8 bases from J; bases unmatched to any gene: 12. Looked up from germline, CDR1 is LGHDT and CDR2 is YNNKEL (reference sequence). The CDR3 spans 16 residues.

The chain couples TRBV7-2 to TRBJ2-2; 9 positions match TRBD1. The CDR3 is 14 amino acids. From germline, CDR1 is SGHTA and CDR2 FQGNSA. V lost 5 bases, J lost 7 bases, and 5 bases stayed unmatched. The CDR3 sequence is CASSLGQGGGELFF. CDR3 in DNA: TGTGCCAGCAGCCTGGGACAGGGCGGCGGGGAGCTGTTTTTT.

The chain has TRBV9 and TRBJ2-3, with 9 nucleotides matching TRBD1. The CDR3 has 15 amino acids. Germline CDR1 is SGDLS and CDR2 is YYNGEE. Trimming removed 2 bases from V and 6 bases from J; junction bases left unmatched: 7. In nucleotides, the CDR3 is TGTGCCAGCAGCGTTACAGGGGGCGTTTCCGATACGCAGTATTTT. It is translated as CASSVTGGVSDTQYF. Together with reference TRBV9 and TRBJ2-3, the CDR3 gives the full variable domain: DSGVTQTPKHLITATGQRVTLRCSPRSGDLSVYWYQQSLDQGLQFLIQYYNGEERAKGNILERFSAQQFPDLHSELNLSSLELGDSALYFCASSVTGGVSDTQYFGPGTRLTVL.

The chain combines TRBV11-3 with TRBJ1-2, with TRBD1 matching over 7 bases. V shed 5 bases, J shed 4 bases, and the junction held 10 bases outside the gene matches. Germline lookup yields CDR1 SGHNT and CDR2 YENEEA. The CDR3 contains 15 residues. Here the CDR3 DNA reads TGTGCCAGCAGCCCCGAGGGGGCTTTGGGCTATGGCTACACCTTC. This codes for CASSPEGALGYGYTF. The full variable domain, completed using reference TRBV11-3 and TRBJ1-2, is EAGVVQSPRYKIIEKKQPVAFWCNPISGHNTLYWYLQNLGQGPELLIRYENEEAVDDSQLPKDRFSAERLKGVDSTLKIQPAELGDSAVYLCASSPEGALGYGYTFGSGTRLTVV.

This chain connects TRBV11-3 to TRBJ1-4, with a weak D call TRBD1 (5 bases). In germline, CDR1 is SGHNT, CDR2 YENEEA. Trimming left V 4 bases short and J 8 bases short, with 8 bases between. The CDR3 runs 12 residues. As DNA, the CDR3 is TGTGCCAGCAGCTCGACAGACGAAAAACTGTTTTTT. Amino acid sequence: CASSSTDEKLFF. The entire variable domain, with the rest obtained from reference TRBV11-3 and TRBJ1-4, is as follows: EAGVVQSPRYKIIEKKQPVAFWCNPISGHNTLYWYLQNLGQGPELLIRYENEEAVDDSQLPKDRFSAERLKGVDSTLKIQPAELGDSAVYLCASSSTDEKLFFGSGTQLSVL.

CDR3 nucleotide sequence: TGTGCCAGCGTGACAGGGACGGGTCAGCCCCAGCATTTT. Translated, it gives CASVTGTGQPQHF. V usage is TRBV6-6 and J usage is TRBJ1-5, with 7 bases aligning to TRBD1. CDR3 length: 13 residues. Trimming cost V 8 bases and J 6 bases; bases outside gene matches: 7. The germline V gene encodes CDR1 MNHNY and CDR2 SVGAGI (reference sequence).

This clone was observed once. This chain joins TRBV5-4 and TRBJ1-1, with a possible D match to TRBD1 (6 bases). CDR1 SGHNT and CDR2 YYREEE come from the germline V gene (reference sequence). Trimming took 2 bases from V and 4 from J, leaving 15 bases between them. The CDR3 spans 15 residues. CDR3 in amino acids: CASSLSSDRGTEAFF. As DNA, the CDR3 is TGTGCCAGCAGCTTATCCTCGGACAGAGGCACTGAAGCTTTCTTT.

V and J are TRBV7-9 and TRBJ2-2; 13 nucleotides align to TRBD2. Germline V gene lookup returns CDR1 SEHNR and CDR2 FQNEAQ (reference sequence). J was trimmed by 5 bases and V by 2 bases; bases with no gene match: 8. This CDR3 comprises 18 residues. CDR3 sequence (DNA): TGTGCCAGCAGCTTACCGCCATTGGGACTAGCGGGGACCGGGGAGCTGTTTTTT. This codes for CASSLPPLGLAGTGELFF.

V is TRBV13 and J is TRBJ1-5, with no clear D. Germline V gene lookup returns CDR1 PRHDT and CDR2 FYEKMQ (reference sequence). The CDR3 is made up of 13 amino acids. Trimming shortened V by 0 bases and J by 5 bases, and 5 bases separated the two germline ends. As DNA, the CDR3 is TGTGCCAGCAGCTTAGGCCGGGATCAGCCCCAGCATTTT. Protein: CASSLGRDQPQHF.

This clone has only one observation. This chain uses TRBV3-1 (or the pseudogene TRBV3-2) with TRBJ2-1, with 9 positions matching TRBD2. Germline CDR1 is LGHDT and CDR2 is YNNKEL (reference sequence). V lost 4 bases to trimming and J lost 3 bases; unmatched junction nucleotides: 4. The CDR3 sequence is 15 residues long. The CDR3 loop is CASSRRRGGYNEQFF. CDR3 DNA: TGTGCCAGCAGCCGTCGGCGGGGGGGCTACAATGAGCAGTTCTTC.

The chain employs TRBV5-1 and TRBJ1-1; TRBD1 is a possible D gene (6 bases). Between the trimmed V and J ends, which lost 2 bases and 3 bases, there was a span of 17 bases. CDR1 SGHRS and CDR2 YFSETQ come from the germline V gene. This CDR3 contains 16 residues. DNA for the CDR3: TGCGCCAGCAGCTTTGTTGGGGGGGGCGCGTACACTGAAGCTTTCTTT. Translated, it gives CASSFVGGGAYTEAFF.

This chain joins TRBV27 and TRBJ1-6; TRBD1 aligns across 9 bases. In germline, CDR1 is MNHEY, CDR2 SMNVEV (reference sequence). This CDR3 has 17 residues. Trimming took 0 bases from V and 9 from J; bases not matched to a gene: 9. The CDR3 nucleotides read TGTGCCAGCAGTTTATCCTCCCCCGGACAGGGGTCTTCACCCCTCCACTTT. It codes for CASSLSSPGQGSSPLHF.

The rearrangement links TRBV5-8 to TRBJ1-6; 7 positions agree with TRBD1. This CDR3 contains 16 residues. Unmatched junction bases numbered 13, after V lost 6 bases and J lost 7 bases. Germline V gene lookup returns CDR1 SGHTS and CDR2 YDEGEE. DNA for the CDR3: TGTGCCAGCATCTCAAGGATGGGACAGCTGAATTCACCCCTCCACTTT. Translation: CASISRMGQLNSPLHF.

The chain carries TRBV24-1 and TRBJ1-5; perhaps TRBD1 as D (5 bases). The CDR3 contains 13 residues. Germline V gene data show CDR1 as KGHDR and CDR2 as SFDVKD. The V end lost 9 bases, the J end lost 7 bases, and 15 bases lay between the germline ends. CDR3 in DNA: TGTGCCACCGGGATGAAGGGGCACCAGCCCCAGCATTTT. Translated, it gives CATGMKGHQPQHF.

The J gene is TRBJ2-1, the V gene TRBV5-4, with TRBD1 identical over 9 bases. The CDR3 is made up of 15 amino acids. Germline V gene lookup returns CDR1 SGHNT and CDR2 YYREEE (reference sequence). V trimming: 4 bases; J trimming: 4 bases; junction bases outside the gene matches: 6. The CDR3 DNA sequence: TGTGCCAGCAGCCACCGGGACAGGGATTACAATGAGCAGTTCTTC. Its translation is CASSHRDRDYNEQFF.

This clone occurred a few times. The J gene is TRBJ2-2, the V gene TRBV2; tentatively, D is TRBD2 (5 bases). CDR1 and CDR2 from the germline V gene are SNHLY and FYNNEI. Trimming took 6 bases from V and 7 from J, leaving 15 bases between them. The CDR3 runs to 14 residues. CDR3 sequence (DNA): TGTGCCAGCAGAGATCGCCCTGCGGGCGGGGAGCTGTTTTTT. Translation gives CASRDRPAGGELFF.

This chain joins TRBV5-5 and TRBJ1-6; 7 nucleotides match TRBD1. The CDR3 length is 18 residues. The V and J ends lost 3 bases and 5 bases, in that order; junction bases with no gene match: 14. CDR1 and CDR2 (germline): SGHKS, YYEKEE (reference sequence). Written as DNA, the CDR3 is TGTGCCAGCAGCTCACCCCTCCGGGACAGACGAAATAATTCACCCCTCCACTTT. Its protein product is CASSSPLRDRRNNSPLHF.

The chain employs TRBV19 and TRBJ2-5; TRBD1 agrees at 7 bases. After removal of 5 bases from V and 1 base from J, the junction contained 13 bases not matched to a gene. The CDR3 sequence is 17 residues long. Germline V lookup: CDR1 LNHDA, CDR2 SQIVND (reference sequence). The CDR3 sequence: CASSHRSGQRFQETQYF. The CDR3 nucleotides read TGTGCCAGTAGTCATCGTTCGGGACAGAGGTTCCAAGAGACCCAGTACTTC.

The chain uses TRBV19 and TRBJ2-5; 7 nucleotides match TRBD1. The trim removed 4 bases at V and 5 bases at J, leaving 7 bases unmatched. Per germline, CDR1 LNHDA and CDR2 SQIVND (reference sequence). The CDR3 totals 14 residues. The CDR3: CASSTLGRGETQYF. The CDR3 DNA follows: TGTGCCAGTAGTACCCTCGGCAGGGGGGAGACCCAGTACTTC. The full variable domain, with the rest looked up from reference TRBV19 and TRBJ2-5, is DGGITQSPKYLFRKEGQNVTLSCEQNLNHDAMYWYRQDPGQGLRLIYYSQIVNDFQKGDIAEGYSVSREKKESFPLTVTSAQKNPTAFYLCASSTLGRGETQYFGPGTRLLVL.

This clone has only one observation. The chain joins TRBV5-1 to TRBJ1-2; D is uncertain. Germline V CDR1 and CDR2: SGHRS, YFSETQ. V was trimmed by 4 bases and J by 3 bases, leaving 10 bases between them. The CDR3 extends over 13 amino acids. The CDR3 DNA sequence: TGCGCCAGCAGCCAGGCGGGTGACTATGGCTACACCTTC. Amino acid sequence: CASSQAGDYGYTF.

J is TRBJ1-6 and V is TRBV6-1; TRBD1 aligns across 8 bases. V shed 1 base and J 1 base; nucleotides not matched to a gene: 9. There are 19 residues in the CDR3. Germline V CDR1 and CDR2: MNHNS, SASEGT. The CDR3 DNA reads TGTGCCAGCAGTGAAGTTAGGCAGGGGGCGCGATCCTATAATTCACCCCTCCACTTT. It yields the protein CASSEVRQGARSYNSPLHF.